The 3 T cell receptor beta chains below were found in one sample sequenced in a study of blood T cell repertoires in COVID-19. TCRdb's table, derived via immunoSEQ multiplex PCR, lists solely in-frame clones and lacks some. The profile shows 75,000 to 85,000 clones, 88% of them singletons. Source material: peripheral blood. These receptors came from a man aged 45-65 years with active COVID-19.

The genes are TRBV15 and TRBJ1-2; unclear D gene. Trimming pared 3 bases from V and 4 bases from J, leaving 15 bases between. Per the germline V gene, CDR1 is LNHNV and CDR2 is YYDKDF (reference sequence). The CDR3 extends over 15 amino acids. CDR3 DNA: TGTGCCACCAGCAGTCGGGGTGACGCGAGCTATGGCTACACCTTC. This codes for CATSSRGDASYGYTF.

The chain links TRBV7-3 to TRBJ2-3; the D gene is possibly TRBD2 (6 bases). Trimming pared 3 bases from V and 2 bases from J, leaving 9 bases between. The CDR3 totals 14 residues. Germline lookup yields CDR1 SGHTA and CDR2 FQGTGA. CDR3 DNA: TGTGCCAGCAGCTTGGCGCGGGACACAGATACGCAGTATTTT. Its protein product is CASSLARDTDTQYF.

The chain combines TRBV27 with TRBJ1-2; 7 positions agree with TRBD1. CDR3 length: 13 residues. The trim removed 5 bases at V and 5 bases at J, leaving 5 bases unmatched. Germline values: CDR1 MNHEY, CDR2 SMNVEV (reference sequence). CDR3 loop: CASSHGQDYGYTF. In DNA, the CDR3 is TGTGCCAGCAGTCACGGACAGGATTATGGCTACACCTTC.